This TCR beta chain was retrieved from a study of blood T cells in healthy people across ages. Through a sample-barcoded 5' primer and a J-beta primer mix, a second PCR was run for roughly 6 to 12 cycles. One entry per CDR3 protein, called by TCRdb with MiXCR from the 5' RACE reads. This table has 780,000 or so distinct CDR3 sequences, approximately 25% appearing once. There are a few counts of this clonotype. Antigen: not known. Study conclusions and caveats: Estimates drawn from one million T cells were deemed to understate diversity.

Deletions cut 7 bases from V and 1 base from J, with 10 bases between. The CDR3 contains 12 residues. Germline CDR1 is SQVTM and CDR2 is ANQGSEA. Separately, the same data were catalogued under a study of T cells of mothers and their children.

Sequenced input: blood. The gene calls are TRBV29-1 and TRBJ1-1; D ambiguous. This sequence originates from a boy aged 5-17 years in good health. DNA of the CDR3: TGCAGCGCCCAAGCACCGAACACTGAAGCTTTCTTT. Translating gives CSAQAPNTEAFF.